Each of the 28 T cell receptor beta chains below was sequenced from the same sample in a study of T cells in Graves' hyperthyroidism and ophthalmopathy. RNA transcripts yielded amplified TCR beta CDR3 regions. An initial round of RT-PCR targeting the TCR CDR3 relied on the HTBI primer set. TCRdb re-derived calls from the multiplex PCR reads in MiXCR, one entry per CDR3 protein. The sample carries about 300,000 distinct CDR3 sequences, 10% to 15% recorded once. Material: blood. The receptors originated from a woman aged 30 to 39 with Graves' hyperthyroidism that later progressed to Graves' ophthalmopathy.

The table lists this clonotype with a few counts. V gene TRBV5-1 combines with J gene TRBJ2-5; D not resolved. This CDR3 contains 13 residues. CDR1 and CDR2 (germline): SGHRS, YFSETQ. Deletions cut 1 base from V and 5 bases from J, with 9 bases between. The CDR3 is CASSLTETETQYF. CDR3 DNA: TGCGCCAGCAGCTTGACTGAAACGGAGACCCAGTACTTC.

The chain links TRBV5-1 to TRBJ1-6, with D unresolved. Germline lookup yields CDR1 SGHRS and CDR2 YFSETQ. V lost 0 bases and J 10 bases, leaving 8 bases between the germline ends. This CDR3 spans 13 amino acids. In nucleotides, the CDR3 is TGCGCCAGCAGCTTGGCCGGGAGGTCACCCCTCCACTTT. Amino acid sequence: CASSLAGRSPLHF.

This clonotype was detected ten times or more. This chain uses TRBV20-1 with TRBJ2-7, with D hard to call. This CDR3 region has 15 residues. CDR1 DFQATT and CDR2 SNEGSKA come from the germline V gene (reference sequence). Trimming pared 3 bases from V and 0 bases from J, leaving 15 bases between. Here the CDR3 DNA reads TGCAGTGCTAGCTCAAAGGGCACGGTCTCCTACGAGCAGTACTTC. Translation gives CSASSKGTVSYEQYF.

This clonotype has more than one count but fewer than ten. DNA for the CDR3: TGTGCCCATTCAGGTGGAATTGCCGGGGAGCTGTTTTTT. Its protein product is CAHSGGIAGELFF. The chain joins TRBV28 to TRBJ2-2; D is ambiguous. Germline loops: CDR1 MDHEN, CDR2 SYDVKM. This CDR3 has 13 amino acids. With 11 bases removed from V and 6 bases from J, the gap between germline ends came to 16 bases.

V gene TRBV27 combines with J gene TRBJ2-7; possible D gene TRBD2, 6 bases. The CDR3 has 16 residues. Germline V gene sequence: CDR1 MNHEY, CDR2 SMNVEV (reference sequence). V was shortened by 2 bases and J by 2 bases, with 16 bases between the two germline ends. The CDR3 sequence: CASSLTSEGGPYEQYF. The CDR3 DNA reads TGTGCCAGCAGTTTAACCTCGGAGGGTGGTCCCTACGAGCAGTACTTC.

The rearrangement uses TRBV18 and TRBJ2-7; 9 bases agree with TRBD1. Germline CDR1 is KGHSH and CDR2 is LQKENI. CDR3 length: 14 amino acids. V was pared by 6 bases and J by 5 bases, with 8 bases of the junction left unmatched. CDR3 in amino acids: CASSPDRGKNEQYF. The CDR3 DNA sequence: TGTGCCAGCTCGCCCGACAGGGGGAAAAACGAGCAGTACTTC.

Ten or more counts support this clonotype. The CDR3 DNA follows: TGCAGTGCTGACAGCCCGGGACAGGCTAGGGATGAGCAGTTCTTC. It is translated as CSADSPGQARDEQFF. The chain employs TRBV20-1 and TRBJ2-1; 8 bases match TRBD1. The CDR3 is made up of 15 amino acids. The V gene's germline CDR1 is DFQATT and CDR2 SNEGSKA (reference sequence). V was pared by 5 bases and J by 8 bases, with 14 bases of the junction left unmatched.

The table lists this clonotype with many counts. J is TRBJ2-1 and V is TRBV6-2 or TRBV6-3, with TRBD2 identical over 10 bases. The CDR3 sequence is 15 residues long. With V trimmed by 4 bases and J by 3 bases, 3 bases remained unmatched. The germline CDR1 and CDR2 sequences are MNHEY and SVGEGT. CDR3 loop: CASSFIAGGYNEQFF. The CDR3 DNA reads TGTGCCAGCAGTTTCATAGCGGGAGGCTACAATGAGCAGTTCTTC.

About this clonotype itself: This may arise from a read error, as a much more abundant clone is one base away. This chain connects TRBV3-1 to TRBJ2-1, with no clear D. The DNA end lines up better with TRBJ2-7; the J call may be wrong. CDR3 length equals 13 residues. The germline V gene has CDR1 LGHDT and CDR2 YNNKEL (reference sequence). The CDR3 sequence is CASSQVSGNEQYF. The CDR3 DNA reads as TGTGCCAGCAGCCAAGTGAGTGGCAATGAGCAGTACTTC.

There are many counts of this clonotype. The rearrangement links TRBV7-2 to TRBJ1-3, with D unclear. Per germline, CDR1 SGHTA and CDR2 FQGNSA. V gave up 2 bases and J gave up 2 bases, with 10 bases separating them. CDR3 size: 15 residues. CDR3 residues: CASSLPDRPGNTIYF. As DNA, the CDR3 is TGTGCCAGCAGCTTACCGGACCGACCTGGAAACACCATATATTTT.

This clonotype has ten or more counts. CDR3 residues: CSARDALAAKETQYF. The CDR3 nucleotides are TGCAGTGCTAGAGATGCCCTAGCGGCGAAAGAGACCCAGTACTTC. This chain uses TRBV20-1 with TRBJ2-5, with 7 bases matching TRBD2. The CDR3 runs to 15 residues. Losses at the gene ends were 0 bases for V and 3 bases for J; bases not matched to a gene: 7. CDR1 and CDR2 from the germline V gene are DFQATT and SNEGSKA (reference sequence).

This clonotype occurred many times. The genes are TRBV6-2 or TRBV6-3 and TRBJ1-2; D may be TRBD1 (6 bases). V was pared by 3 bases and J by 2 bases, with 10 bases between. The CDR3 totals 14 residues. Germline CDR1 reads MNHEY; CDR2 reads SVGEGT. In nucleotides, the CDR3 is TGTGCCAGCAGTTATCCGGGACAAAACTATGGCTACACCTTC. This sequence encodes CASSYPGQNYGYTF.

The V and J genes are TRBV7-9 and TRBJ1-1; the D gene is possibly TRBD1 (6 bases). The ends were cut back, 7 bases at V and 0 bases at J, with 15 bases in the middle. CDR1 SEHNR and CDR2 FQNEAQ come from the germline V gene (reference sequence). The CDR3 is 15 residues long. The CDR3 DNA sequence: TGTGCCAGCACCCTAGGGGGGAGCATGAACACTGAAGCTTTCTTT. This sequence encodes CASTLGGSMNTEAFF.

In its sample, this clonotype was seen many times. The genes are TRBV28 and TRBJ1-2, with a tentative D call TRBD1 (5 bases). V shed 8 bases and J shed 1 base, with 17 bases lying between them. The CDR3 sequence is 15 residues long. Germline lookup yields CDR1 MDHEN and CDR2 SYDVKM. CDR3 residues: CASHLGAMNNYGYTF. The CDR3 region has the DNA TGTGCCAGCCACCTAGGGGCGATGAATAACTATGGCTACACCTTC.

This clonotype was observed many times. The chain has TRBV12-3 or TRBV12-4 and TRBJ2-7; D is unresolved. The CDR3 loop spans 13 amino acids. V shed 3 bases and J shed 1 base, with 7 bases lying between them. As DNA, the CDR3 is TGTGCCAGCAGTTTCGCAGGATCCTACGAGCAGTACTTC. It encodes CASSFAGSYEQYF.

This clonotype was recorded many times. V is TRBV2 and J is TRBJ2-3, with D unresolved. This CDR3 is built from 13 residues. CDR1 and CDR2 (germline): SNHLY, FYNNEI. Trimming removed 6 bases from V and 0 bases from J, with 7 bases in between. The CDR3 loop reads CASSTISTDTQYF. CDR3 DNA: TGTGCCAGCAGCACCATTAGCACAGATACGCAGTATTTT.

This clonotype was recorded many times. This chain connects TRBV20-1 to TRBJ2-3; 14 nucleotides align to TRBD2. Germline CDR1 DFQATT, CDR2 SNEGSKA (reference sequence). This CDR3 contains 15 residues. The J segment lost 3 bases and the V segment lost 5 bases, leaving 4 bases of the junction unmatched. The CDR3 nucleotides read TGCAGTGCTTTGACTAGCGGGAGGGAAACAGATACGCAGTATTTT. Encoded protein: CSALTSGRETDTQYF.

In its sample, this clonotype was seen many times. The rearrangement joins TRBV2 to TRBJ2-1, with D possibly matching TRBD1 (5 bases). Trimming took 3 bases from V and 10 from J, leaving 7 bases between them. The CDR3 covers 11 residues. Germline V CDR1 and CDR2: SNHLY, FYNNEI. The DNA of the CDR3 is TGTGCCAGCAGTGACCCAGGGGAGCAGTTCTTC. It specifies CASSDPGEQFF.

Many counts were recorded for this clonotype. CDR3 DNA sequence: TGTGCCTGGAGTGTAGGGGGGACGAATCAGCCCCAGCATTTT. It translates to CAWSVGGTNQPQHF. The chain couples TRBV30 to TRBJ1-5; D may be TRBD1 (6 bases). CDR3 length: 14 residues. The V gene lost 0 bases and the J gene lost 4 bases, with 10 bases spanning the gap. Germline values: CDR1 GTSNPN, CDR2 SVGIG (reference sequence). The whole variable domain, filled in from reference TRBV30 and TRBJ1-5, reads SQTIHQWPATLVQPVGSPLSLECTVEGTSNPNLYWYRQAAGRGLQLLFYSVGIGQISSEVPQNLSASRPQDRQFILSSKKLLLSDSGFYLCAWSVGGTNQPQHFGDGTRLSIL.

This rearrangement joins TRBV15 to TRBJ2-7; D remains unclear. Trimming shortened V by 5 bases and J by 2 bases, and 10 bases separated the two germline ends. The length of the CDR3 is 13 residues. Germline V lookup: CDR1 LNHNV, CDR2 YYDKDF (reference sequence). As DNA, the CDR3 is TGTGCCACCAGCTCGGAGAAGACCTACGAGCAGTACTTC. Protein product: CATSSEKTYEQYF.

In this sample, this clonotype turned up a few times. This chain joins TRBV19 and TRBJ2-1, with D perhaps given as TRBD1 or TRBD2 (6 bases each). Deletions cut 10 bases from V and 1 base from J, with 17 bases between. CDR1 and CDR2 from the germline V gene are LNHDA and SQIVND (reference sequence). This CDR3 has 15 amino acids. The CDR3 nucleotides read TGTGCCACTCAGATGAGGGGGGCGTCCTACAATGAGCAGTTCTTC. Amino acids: CATQMRGASYNEQFF.

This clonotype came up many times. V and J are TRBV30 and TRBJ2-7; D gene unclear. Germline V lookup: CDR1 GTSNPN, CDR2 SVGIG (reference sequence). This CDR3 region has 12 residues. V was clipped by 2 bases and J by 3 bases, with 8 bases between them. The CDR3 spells CAWSLGYYEQYF. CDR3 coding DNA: TGTGCCTGGAGTTTAGGCTACTACGAGCAGTACTTC.

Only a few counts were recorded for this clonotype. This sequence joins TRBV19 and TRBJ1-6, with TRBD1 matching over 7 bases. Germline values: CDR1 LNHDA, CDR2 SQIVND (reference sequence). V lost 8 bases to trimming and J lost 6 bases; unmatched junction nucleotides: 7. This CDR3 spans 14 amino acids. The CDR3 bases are TGTGCCAGTGCCCAGGGGGTCTTTAATTCACCCCTCCACTTT. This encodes CASAQGVFNSPLHF.

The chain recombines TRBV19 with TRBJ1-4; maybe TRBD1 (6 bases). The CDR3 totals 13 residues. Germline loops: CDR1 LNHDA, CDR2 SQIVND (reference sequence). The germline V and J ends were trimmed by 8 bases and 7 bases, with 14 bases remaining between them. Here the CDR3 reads CASLRRGTEKLFF. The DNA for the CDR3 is TGTGCCAGTCTAAGGAGGGGGACTGAAAAACTGTTTTTT.

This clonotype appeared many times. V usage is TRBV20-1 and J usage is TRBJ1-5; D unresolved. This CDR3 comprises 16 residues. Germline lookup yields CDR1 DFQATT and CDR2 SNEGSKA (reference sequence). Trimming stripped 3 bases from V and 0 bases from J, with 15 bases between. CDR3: CSASLRGGYSNQPQHF. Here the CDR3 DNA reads TGCAGTGCTAGCCTGAGAGGAGGGTATAGCAATCAGCCCCAGCATTTT.

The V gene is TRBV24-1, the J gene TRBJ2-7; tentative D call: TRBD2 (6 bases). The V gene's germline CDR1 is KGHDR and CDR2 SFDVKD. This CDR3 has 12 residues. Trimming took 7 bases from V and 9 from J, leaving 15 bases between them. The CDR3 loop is CATSSSVNGQYF. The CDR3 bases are TGTGCCACCAGCTCTAGCGTGAACGGGCAGTACTTC.

CDR3 region: CASSQTGTAATGELFF. CDR3 in DNA: TGTGCCAGCAGCCAGACCGGGACAGCCGCCACCGGGGAGCTGTTTTTT. The chain combines TRBV5-4 with TRBJ2-2; 7 bases map to TRBD1. Trimming at V came to 4 bases and at J to 4 bases, leaving 10 bases not matched to a gene. The CDR3 has 16 amino acids. From germline, CDR1 is SGHNT and CDR2 YYREEE (reference sequence).

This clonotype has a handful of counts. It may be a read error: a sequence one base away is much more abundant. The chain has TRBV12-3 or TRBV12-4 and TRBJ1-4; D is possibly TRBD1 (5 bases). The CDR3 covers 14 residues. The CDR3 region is CAGRMGVTNEKLFF. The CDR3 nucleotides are TGTGCCGGCAGAATGGGGGTCACTAATGAAAAACTGTTTTTT.